This entry lists 21 T cell receptor beta chains sequenced from one sample in a study of blood T cell repertoires in COVID-19. Only in-frame clones appear in the TCRdb table, and some are missing; sequencing was by immunoSEQ multiplex PCR. Of around 160,000 clones in the sample, about 88% were seen once. The sample taken for sequencing was peripheral blood. These receptors all come from a man between 60 and 70 years old with active or convalescent COVID-19.

The chain carries TRBV7-8 and TRBJ1-5; 10 bases map to TRBD1. CDR3 length: 15 amino acids. Germline lookup yields CDR1 SGHVS and CDR2 FQNEAQ. Trimming cost V 5 bases and J 3 bases; bases outside gene matches: 4. The CDR3 loop is CASSGGTGDNQPQHF. In DNA form, the CDR3 reads TGTGCCAGCAGCGGTGGGACAGGGGACAATCAGCCCCAGCATTTT.

The chain links TRBV28 to TRBJ2-3; maybe TRBD1 (5 bases). Germline V gives CDR1 MDHEN, CDR2 SYDVKM. The V end was cut by 4 bases, the J end by 3 bases, with 17 bases between. The CDR3 extends over 16 amino acids. The CDR3 sequence is CASSYTGTSRTDTQYF. The CDR3 bases are TGTGCCAGCAGTTATACAGGCACCTCGAGAACAGATACGCAGTATTTT.

The V gene is TRBV4-1, the J gene TRBJ1-5; weak D call: TRBD1 (5 bases). Germline CDR1 is MGHRA and CDR2 is YSYEKL. The V and J ends lost 4 bases and 0 bases respectively, with 10 bases between them. This CDR3 spans 15 amino acids. CDR3 coding DNA: TGCGCCAGCAGCCCCTATAGGGGTAGCAATCAGCCCCAGCATTTT. Translated: CASSPYRGSNQPQHF.

The chain recombines TRBV16 with TRBJ1-1; D unclear. CDR1 is KGHSY and CDR2 is FQNENV in the germline V gene. V was shortened by 4 bases and J by 1 base, with 16 bases between the two germline ends. The CDR3 is 16 residues long. CDR3 protein: CASSPGRRAPNTEAFF. CDR3 in DNA: TGTGCCAGCAGCCCCGGGAGGAGGGCCCCGAACACTGAAGCTTTCTTT.

The chain uses TRBV30 and TRBJ1-5; TRBD1 matches at 9 bases. The V gene end was trimmed by 0 bases and the J gene end by 1 base; junction bases not matched to a gene: 1. Germline V CDR1 and CDR2: GTSNPN, SVGIG (reference sequence). The CDR3 contains 15 residues. The CDR3 DNA sequence: TGTGCCTGGAGTGTAGGGACAGGGAGCAATCAGCCCCAGCATTTT. This sequence encodes CAWSVGTGSNQPQHF.

The V gene is TRBV11-2, the J gene TRBJ2-3, with no clear D. V lost 3 bases to trimming and J lost 0 bases, with 10 bases between them. This CDR3 spans 15 amino acids. From germline, CDR1 is SGHAT and CDR2 FQNNGV. The CDR3 coding sequence is TGTGCCAGCAGCTTTTACCGCCAGAGCACAGATACGCAGTATTTT. It is translated as CASSFYRQSTDTQYF.

This chain connects TRBV6-5 to TRBJ1-2; maybe TRBD1 (6 bases). Trimming pared 6 bases from V and 5 bases from J, leaving 13 bases between. The germline gives CDR1 MNHEY, CDR2 SVGAGI. The CDR3 is 13 residues long. This chain's CDR3 is CASSMGAGYGYTF. The DNA for the CDR3 is TGTGCCAGCAGCATGGGGGCAGGGTATGGCTACACCTTC.

The chain uses TRBV10-2 and TRBJ1-6, with 8 positions matching TRBD1. Trimming took 6 bases from V and 5 from J; bases not matched to a gene: 3. This CDR3 comprises 14 residues. The V gene's germline CDR1 is WSHSY and CDR2 SAAADI. Here the CDR3 DNA reads TGCGCCAGCAGCTGGACAGGGAATAATTCACCCCTCCACTTT. Encoded protein: CASSWTGNNSPLHF.

The table lists this clone with a few counts. The chain carries TRBV19 and TRBJ1-1; D might be TRBD1 (6 bases). The ends were cut back, 2 bases at V and 6 bases at J, with 16 bases in the middle. The CDR3 has 15 amino acids. Looked up from germline, CDR1 is LNHDA and CDR2 is SQIVND (reference sequence). CDR3 residues: CASSIQGRGSAEAFF. CDR3 bases: TGTGCCAGTAGTATACAGGGGAGGGGGAGCGCTGAAGCTTTCTTT.

The rearrangement joins TRBV19 to TRBJ2-1; 9 bases are shared with TRBD1. Germline-derived CDR1 and CDR2 are LNHDA and SQIVND (reference sequence). V lost 3 bases and J lost 0; bases outside the gene matches: 3. The CDR3 contains 16 residues. The CDR3 nucleotides read TGTGCCAGTAGTATCGGACAGGGGAGCTCCTACAATGAGCAGTTCTTC. Residues: CASSIGQGSSYNEQFF. The full variable domain, its missing parts supplied by reference TRBV19 and TRBJ2-1, is DGGITQSPKYLFRKEGQNVTLSCEQNLNHDAMYWYRQDPGQGLRLIYYSQIVNDFQKGDIAEGYSVSREKKESFPLTVTSAQKNPTAFYLCASSIGQGSSYNEQFFGPGTRLTVL.

Points on this clone: The sample carries other DNA sequences with the same CDR3. The chain joins TRBV18 to TRBJ1-1; D possibly corresponds to TRBD1 (5 bases). Germline V gene lookup returns CDR1 KGHSH and CDR2 LQKENI. Trimming took off 3 bases at V and 1 base at J, with 6 bases between the two ends. This CDR3 has 13 residues. The CDR3 loop is CASSPQGNTEAFF. CDR3 DNA: TGTGCCAGCTCACCTCAGGGGAACACTGAAGCTTTCTTT.

J is TRBJ1-1 and V is TRBV28; tentative D call: TRBD1 (6 bases). Per the germline V gene, CDR1 is MDHEN and CDR2 is SYDVKM. The V gene lost 3 bases and the J gene lost 5 bases, with 19 bases spanning the gap. The CDR3 extends over 16 amino acids. DNA for the CDR3: TGTGCCAGCAGTTTGGGCGGGGGGGCCCCGAGGACTGAAGCTTTCTTT. This gives the protein CASSLGGGAPRTEAFF. The full variable domain, completed using reference TRBV28 and TRBJ1-1, is DVKVTQSSRYLVKRTGEKVFLECVQDMDHENMFWYRQDPGLGLRLIYFSYDVKMKEKGDIPEGYSVSREKKERFSLILESASTNQTSMYLCASSLGGGAPRTEAFFGQGTRLTVV.

This chain links TRBV19 with TRBJ1-5, with TRBD1 identical over 12 bases. Germline V lookup: CDR1 LNHDA, CDR2 SQIVND (reference sequence). Trimming removed 3 bases from V and 2 bases from J; junction bases left unmatched: 11. CDR3 size: 19 residues. CDR3 DNA: TGTGCCAGTAGTATGAAAGGGACAGGGGGCGCAGTTGGCAATCAGCCCCAGCATTTT. It is translated as CASSMKGTGGAVGNQPQHF. Complete variable domain (other parts from reference TRBV19 and TRBJ1-5): DGGITQSPKYLFRKEGQNVTLSCEQNLNHDAMYWYRQDPGQGLRLIYYSQIVNDFQKGDIAEGYSVSREKKESFPLTVTSAQKNPTAFYLCASSMKGTGGAVGNQPQHFGDGTRLSIL.

The chain joins TRBV12-3 or TRBV12-4 to TRBJ1-4, with TRBD1 as a possible D gene (5 bases). Trimming cost V 5 bases and J 8 bases, with 12 bases left between them. The CDR3 loop spans 13 amino acids. The CDR3 DNA follows: TGTGCCAGCAGTGGAAGGAAGGGGGAAAAACTGTTTTTT. Translation gives CASSGRKGEKLFF.

The chain recombines TRBV21-1 with TRBJ1-2; the table gives TRBD1 as D, unverified against the DNA. TRBV21-1 is recorded as a pseudogene. This CDR3 comprises 15 residues. CDR3 amino acids: CASSKKIDRSDGYTF. The CDR3 bases are TGTGCCAGCAGCAAAAAAATCGACAGAAGCGATGGCTACACCTTC.

The rearrangement joins TRBV25-1 to TRBJ2-1, with D tentatively TRBD2 (6 bases). CDR3 length: 13 amino acids. V gave up 5 bases and J gave up 7 bases, with 12 bases separating them. Germline V gene data show CDR1 as MGHDK and CDR2 as SYGVNS. CDR3 protein: CASSLAGLNEQFF. The CDR3 DNA is TGTGCCAGCAGTTTGGCAGGACTAAATGAGCAGTTCTTC.

The V gene is TRBV12-5, the J gene TRBJ2-1; possibly TRBD2 for D (6 bases). Trimming left V 10 bases short and J 7 bases short, with 23 bases between. The germline gives CDR1 LGHNT, CDR2 FRNRAP. The CDR3 extends over 15 amino acids. The CDR3 nucleotides read TGTGCTAATCCATCCCCTTGGAGGGCCGGGAATGAGCAGTTCTTC. Translating gives CANPSPWRAGNEQFF.

The rearrangement links TRBV10-3 to TRBJ2-3, with 10 bases aligning to TRBD2. V was pared by 6 bases and J by 1 base, with 10 bases of the junction left unmatched. The germline V gene encodes CDR1 ENHRY and CDR2 SYGVKD. This CDR3 is 17 amino acids long. CDR3 sequence reads: CAIRGLAGDKRTDTQYF. The CDR3 DNA follows: TGTGCCATCAGAGGGCTAGCGGGGGACAAGCGCACAGATACGCAGTATTTT.

The CDR3 bases are TGTGCCAGCAGCTTGGACAGGGGTGCCCTCTCTGGAAACACCATATATTTT. As protein: CASSLDRGALSGNTIYF. The J gene is TRBJ1-3, the V gene TRBV5-8; 7 bases are shared with TRBD1. The CDR3 runs to 17 residues. Germline CDR1 is SGHTS and CDR2 is YDEGEE. Trimming took 0 bases from V and 0 from J; bases not matched to a gene: 6.

The gene calls are TRBV7-8 and TRBJ1-5, with D tentatively TRBD1 (6 bases). Trimming shortened V by 3 bases and J by 0 bases, and 9 bases separated the two germline ends. The CDR3 runs to 15 residues. Germline CDR1 reads SGHVS; CDR2 reads FQNEAQ. The CDR3, as DNA: TGTGCCAGCAGCTTCCACAGGGATAGCAATCAGCCCCAGCATTTT. Translating gives CASSFHRDSNQPQHF.

The rearrangement joins TRBV28 to TRBJ2-3; maybe TRBD1 (5 bases). V shed 5 bases and J shed 1 base, with 13 bases lying between them. Germline values: CDR1 MDHEN, CDR2 SYDVKM. The CDR3 sequence is 15 residues long. CDR3 in DNA: TGTGCCAGCAGTATTAGGCAGGGTGGCACAGATACGCAGTATTTT. Its protein is CASSIRQGGTDTQYF.